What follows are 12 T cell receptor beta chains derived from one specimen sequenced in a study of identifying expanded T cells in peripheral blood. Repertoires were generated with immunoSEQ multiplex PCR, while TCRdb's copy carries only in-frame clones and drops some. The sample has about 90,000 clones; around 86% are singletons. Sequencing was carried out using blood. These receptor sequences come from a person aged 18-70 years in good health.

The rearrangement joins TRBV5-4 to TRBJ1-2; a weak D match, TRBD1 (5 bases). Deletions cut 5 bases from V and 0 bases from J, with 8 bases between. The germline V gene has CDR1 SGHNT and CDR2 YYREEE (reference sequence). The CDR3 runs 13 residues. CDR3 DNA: TGTGCCAGCAGTGTGACAGCTAACTATGGCTACACCTTC. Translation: CASSVTANYGYTF.

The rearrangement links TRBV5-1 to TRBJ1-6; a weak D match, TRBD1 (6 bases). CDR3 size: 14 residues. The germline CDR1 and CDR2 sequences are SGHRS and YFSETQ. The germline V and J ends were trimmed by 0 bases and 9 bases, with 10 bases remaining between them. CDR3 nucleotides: TGCGCCAGCAGCTTGGACAGGGCCGGTTCACCCCTCCACTTT. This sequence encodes CASSLDRAGSPLHF.

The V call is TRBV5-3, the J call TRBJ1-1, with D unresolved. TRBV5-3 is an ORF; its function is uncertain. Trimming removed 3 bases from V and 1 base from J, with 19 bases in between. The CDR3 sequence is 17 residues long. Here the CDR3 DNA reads TGTGCCAGAAGCTCCGCGGATACGGTTTGTCCGAACACTGAAGCTTTCTTT. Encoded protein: CARSSADTVCPNTEAFF.

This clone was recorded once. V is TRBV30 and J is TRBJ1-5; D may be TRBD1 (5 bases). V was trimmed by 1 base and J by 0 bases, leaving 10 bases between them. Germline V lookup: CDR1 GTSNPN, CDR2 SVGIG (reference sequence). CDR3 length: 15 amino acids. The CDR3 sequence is CAWSGRVNSNQPQHF. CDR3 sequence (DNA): TGTGCCTGGAGTGGCAGGGTCAATAGCAATCAGCCCCAGCATTTT.

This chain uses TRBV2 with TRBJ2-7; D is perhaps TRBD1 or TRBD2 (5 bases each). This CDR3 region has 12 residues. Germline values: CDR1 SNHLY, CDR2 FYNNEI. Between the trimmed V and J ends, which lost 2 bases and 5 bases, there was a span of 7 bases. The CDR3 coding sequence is TGTGCCAGCAGTGAAATGGGGGACGAGCAGTACTTC. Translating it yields CASSEMGDEQYF. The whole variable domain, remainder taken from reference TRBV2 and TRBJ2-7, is EPEVTQTPSHQVTQMGQEVILRCVPISNHLYFYWYRQILGQKVEFLVSFYNNEISEKSEIFDDQFSVERPDGSNFTLKIRSTKLEDSAMYFCASSEMGDEQYFGPGTRLTVT.

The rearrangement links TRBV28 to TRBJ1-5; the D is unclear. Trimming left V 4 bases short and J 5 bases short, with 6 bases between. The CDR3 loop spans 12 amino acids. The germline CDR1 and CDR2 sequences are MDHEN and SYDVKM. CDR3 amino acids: CASSSVDQPQHF. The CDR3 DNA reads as TGTGCCAGCAGTTCGGTTGATCAGCCCCAGCATTTT.

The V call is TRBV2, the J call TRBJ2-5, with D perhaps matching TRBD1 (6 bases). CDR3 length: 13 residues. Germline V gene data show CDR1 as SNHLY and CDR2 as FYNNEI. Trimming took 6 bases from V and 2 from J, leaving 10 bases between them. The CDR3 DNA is TGTGCCAGCAGCGGACAGTCGCAAGAGACCCAGTACTTC. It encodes CASSGQSQETQYF.

CDR3 sequence (DNA): TGTGCCAGTAGTACCATAGCGGGGGGGCCGGTAGAGACCCAGTACTTC. Translated, it gives CASSTIAGGPVETQYF. The chain is built from TRBV19 and TRBJ2-5; TRBD2 aligns across 11 bases. Germline V gene data show CDR1 as LNHDA and CDR2 as SQIVND (reference sequence). Trimming at V came to 4 bases and at J to 4 bases, leaving 8 bases not matched to a gene. The CDR3 has 16 residues.

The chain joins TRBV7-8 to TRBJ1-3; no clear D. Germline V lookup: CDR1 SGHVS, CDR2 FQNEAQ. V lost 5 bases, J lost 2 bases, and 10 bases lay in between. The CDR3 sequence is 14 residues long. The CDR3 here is CASSPPGTGNTIYF. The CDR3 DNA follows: TGTGCCAGCAGCCCGCCCGGGACTGGAAACACCATATATTTT. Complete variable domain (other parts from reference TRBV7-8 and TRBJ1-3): GAGVSQSPRYKVAKRGQDVALRCDPISGHVSLFWYQQALGQGPEFLTYFQNEAQLDKSGLPSDRFFAERPEGSVSTLKIQRTQQEDSAVYLCASSPPGTGNTIYFGEGSWLTVV.

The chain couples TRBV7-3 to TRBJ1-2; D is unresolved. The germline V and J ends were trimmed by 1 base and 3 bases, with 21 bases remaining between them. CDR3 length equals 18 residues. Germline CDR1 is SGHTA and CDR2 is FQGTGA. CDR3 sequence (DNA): TGTGCCAGCAGCTTAAAGAAATTAACCCCTTTTTCGCACTATGGCTACACCTTC. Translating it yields CASSLKKLTPFSHYGYTF.

This CDR3 is CASSLSSGGNTIYF. The CDR3 DNA reads TGTGCCAGCAGCTTATCCAGCGGTGGAAACACCATATATTTT. The chain carries TRBV11-2 and TRBJ1-3; D remains unclear. The CDR3 is 14 amino acids. Per the germline V gene, CDR1 is SGHAT and CDR2 is FQNNGV. Trimming took 2 bases from V and 3 from J, leaving 8 bases between them.

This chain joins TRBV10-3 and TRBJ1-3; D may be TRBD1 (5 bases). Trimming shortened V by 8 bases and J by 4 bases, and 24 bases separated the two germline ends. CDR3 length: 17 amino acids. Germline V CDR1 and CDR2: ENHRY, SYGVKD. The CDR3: CAIGGDAGRQGGNTIYF. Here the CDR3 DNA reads TGTGCCATCGGCGGCGATGCGGGGCGTCAAGGGGGAAACACCATATATTTT.